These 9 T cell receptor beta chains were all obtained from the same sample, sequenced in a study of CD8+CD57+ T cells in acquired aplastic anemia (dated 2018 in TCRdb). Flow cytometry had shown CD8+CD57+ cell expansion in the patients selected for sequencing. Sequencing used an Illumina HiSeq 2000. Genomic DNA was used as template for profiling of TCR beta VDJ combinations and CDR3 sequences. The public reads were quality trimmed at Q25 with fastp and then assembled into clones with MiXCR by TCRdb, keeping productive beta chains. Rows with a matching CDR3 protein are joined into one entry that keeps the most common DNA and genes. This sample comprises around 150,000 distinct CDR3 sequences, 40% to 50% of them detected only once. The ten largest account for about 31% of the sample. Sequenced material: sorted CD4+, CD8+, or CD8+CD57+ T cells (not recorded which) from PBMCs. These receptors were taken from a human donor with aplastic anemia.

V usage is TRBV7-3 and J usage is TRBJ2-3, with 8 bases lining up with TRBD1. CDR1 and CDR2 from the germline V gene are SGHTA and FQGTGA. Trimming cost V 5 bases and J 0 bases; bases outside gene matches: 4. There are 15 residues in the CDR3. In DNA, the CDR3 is TGTGCCAGCAGCCCAGGGGGCTTAAGCACAGATACGCAGTATTTT. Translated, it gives CASSPGGLSTDTQYF. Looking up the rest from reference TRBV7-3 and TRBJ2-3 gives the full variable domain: GAGVSQTPSNKVTEKGKYVELRCDPISGHTALYWYRQSLGQGPEFLIYFQGTGAADDSGLPNDRFFAVRPEGSVSTLKIQRTERGDSAVYLCASSPGGLSTDTQYFGPGTRLTVL.

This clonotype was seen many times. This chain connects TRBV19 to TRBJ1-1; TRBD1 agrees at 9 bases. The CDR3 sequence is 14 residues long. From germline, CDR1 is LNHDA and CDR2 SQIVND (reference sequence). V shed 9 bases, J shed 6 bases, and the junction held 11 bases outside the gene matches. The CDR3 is CARNKTGGLAEAFF. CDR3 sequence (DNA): TGTGCCAGGAATAAAACAGGGGGCTTGGCTGAAGCTTTCTTT.

This CDR3 reads CSARDWASGSITTDTQYF. DNA of the CDR3: TGCAGTGCTAGGGATTGGGCTAGCGGGAGTATTACGACAGATACGCAGTATTTT. The chain combines TRBV20-1 with TRBJ2-3; 10 bases align to TRBD2. This CDR3 contains 18 residues. The V and J ends lost 3 bases and 3 bases, in that order; junction bases with no gene match: 15. Germline V gene lookup returns CDR1 DFQATT and CDR2 SNEGSKA (reference sequence).

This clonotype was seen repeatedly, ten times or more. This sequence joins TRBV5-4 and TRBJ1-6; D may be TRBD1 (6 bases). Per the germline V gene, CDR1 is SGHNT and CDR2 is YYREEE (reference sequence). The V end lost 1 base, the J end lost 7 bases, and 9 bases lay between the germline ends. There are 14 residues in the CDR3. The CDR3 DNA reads TGTGCCAGCAGCTTGAGGGGGGTGAATTCACCCCTCCACTTT. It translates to CASSLRGVNSPLHF.

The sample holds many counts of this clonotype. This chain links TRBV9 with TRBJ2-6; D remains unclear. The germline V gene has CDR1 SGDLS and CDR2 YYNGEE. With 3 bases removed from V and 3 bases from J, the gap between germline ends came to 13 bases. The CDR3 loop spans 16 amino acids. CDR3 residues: CASSETPANGANVLTF. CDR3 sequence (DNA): TGTGCCAGCAGCGAGACCCCTGCGAATGGGGCCAACGTCCTGACTTTC.

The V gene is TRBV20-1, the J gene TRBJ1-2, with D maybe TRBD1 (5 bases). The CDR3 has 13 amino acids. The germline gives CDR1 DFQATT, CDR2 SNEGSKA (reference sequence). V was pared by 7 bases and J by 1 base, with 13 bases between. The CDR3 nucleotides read TGCAGTGGAGCAGGGTTGAATAACTATGGCTACACCTTC. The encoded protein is CSGAGLNNYGYTF.

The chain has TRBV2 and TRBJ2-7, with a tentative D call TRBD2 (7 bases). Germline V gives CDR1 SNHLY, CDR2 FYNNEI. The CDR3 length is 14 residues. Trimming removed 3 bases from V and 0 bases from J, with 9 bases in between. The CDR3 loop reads CASSDRGASYEQYF. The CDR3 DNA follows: TGTGCCAGCAGTGATCGGGGGGCCTCCTACGAGCAGTACTTC.

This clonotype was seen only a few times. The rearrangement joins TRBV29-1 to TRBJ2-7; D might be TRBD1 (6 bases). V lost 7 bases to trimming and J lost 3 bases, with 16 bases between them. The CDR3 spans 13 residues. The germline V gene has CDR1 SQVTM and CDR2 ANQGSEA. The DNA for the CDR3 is TGCAGCGCAGCAGGGACAAAAGGCTACGAGCAGTACTTC. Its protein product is CSAAGTKGYEQYF.

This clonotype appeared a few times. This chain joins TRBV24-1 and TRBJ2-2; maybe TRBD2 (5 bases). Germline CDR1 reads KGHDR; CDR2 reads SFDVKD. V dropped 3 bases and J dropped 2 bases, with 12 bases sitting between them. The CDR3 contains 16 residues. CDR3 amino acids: CATSDRRAENTGELFF. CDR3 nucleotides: TGTGCCACCAGTGATAGAAGAGCGGAAAACACCGGGGAGCTGTTTTTT.